These T cell receptor beta chains were read from a single sample in a study of cytomegalovirus exposure and HLA in healthy donors. Repertoires were generated with immunoSEQ multiplex PCR, while TCRdb's copy carries only in-frame clones and drops some. The profile covers 100,000 or so clones, with roughly four fifths appearing a single time and around 10% taken by the ten largest. Sequences were obtained from PBMCs. Source of these receptors: a human donor in good health. Both conserved end residues are part of each CDR3. The D gene is left open where the match is weak. The size field is filled for only some rows; it gives once, few, many or a size class.

clone size	V gene	J gene	D gene	CDR3 DNA	CDR3 protein
few	TRBV4-3	TRBJ1-5	NA	TGCGCCAGCAGCCAAGACAGGGATTTCAATCAGCCCCAGCATTTT	CASSQDRDFNQPQHF
NA	TRBV28	TRBJ2-7	NA	TGTGCCAGCAGTTTGGGGGCTCCTTCCTACGAGCAGTACTTC	CASSLGAPSYEQYF
NA	TRBV18	TRBJ2-7	NA	TGTGCCAGCTCACCCCCACAGGGGGAGGGATACGAGCAGTACTTC	CASSPPQGEGYEQYF
NA	TRBV21-1	TRBJ2-7	NA	TGTGCCAGCAGCCCCGACGAGCAGTACTTC	CASSPDEQYF
NA	TRBV2	TRBJ2-3	TRBD1	TGTGCCAGCAGTCCAGACAGGGGCCCAGATACGCAGTATTTT	CASSPDRGPDTQYF
NA	TRBV2	TRBJ2-7	NA	TGTGCCAGCGACGACAGCTCCTACGAGCAGTACTTC	CASDDSSYEQYF
NA	TRBV5-1	TRBJ1-1	NA	TGCGCCAGCAGCTTAAGCCGGGGCACTGAAGCTTTCTTT	CASSLSRGTEAFF
NA	TRBV6-6	TRBJ1-6	NA	TGTGCCAGCAGTAGGGGTCCCTCAAATTCACCCCTCCACTTT	CASSRGPSNSPLHF
NA	TRBV18	TRBJ1-1	NA	TGTGCCAGCTCACCCCCCGGGGGGAACACTGAAGCTTTCTTT	CASSPPGGNTEAFF
few	TRBV19	TRBJ2-1	TRBD2	TGTGCCAGTAGTATAGGCGGGAGGGCAAACAATGAGCAGTTCTTC	CASSIGGRANNEQFF
NA	TRBV7-6	TRBJ2-7	NA	TGTGCCAGCAGCTTAGGTGCCCGGTCCTACGAGCAGTACTTC	CASSLGARSYEQYF
once	TRBV19	TRBJ1-5	NA	TGTGCCAGTAGTATAGCGCAAGCTAGCAATCAGCCCCAGCATTTT	CASSIAQASNQPQHF
NA	TRBV19	TRBJ1-5	TRBD1	TGTGCCAGTAGTATAGGGACAGGTCTTAATCAGCCCCAGCATTTT	CASSIGTGLNQPQHF
NA	TRBV19	TRBJ2-4	TRBD1	TGTGCCAGTAGTATGGGACAGATAAACATTCAGTACTTC	CASSMGQINIQYF
NA	TRBV5-4	TRBJ1-4	TRBD1	TGTGCCAGCAGCTCCCAGGGACAGGGTGGGGAAAAACTGTTTTTT	CASSSQGQGGEKLFF
NA	TRBV11-3	TRBJ2-3	TRBD2	TGTGCCAGCAGCTTAGACCCCGGACTAGCCGACACAGATACGCAGTATTTT	CASSLDPGLADTDTQYF
NA	TRBV9	TRBJ2-5	NA	TGTGCCAGCAGCGTAGAGCCGGTTTCGGAGACCCAGTACTTC	CASSVEPVSETQYF
NA	TRBV19	TRBJ2-4	TRBD1	TGTGCCAGTAGTCCTACAGGGGGCGGCCTCTGGGGCATTCAGTACTTC	CASSPTGGGLWGIQYF
NA	TRBV15	TRBJ2-5	TRBD1	TGTGCCACCAGCAGGGCTCAAGGGACAGCCTTTGAGGGCCAGTACTTC	CATSRAQGTAFEGQYF
NA	TRBV18	TRBJ2-3	NA	TGTGCCAGCTCACCCTTGAAAGCCGATACGCAGTATTTT	CASSPLKADTQYF
NA	TRBV5-1	TRBJ1-4	NA	TGCGCCAGCACCCCGGACAGACAAAATGAAAAACTGTTTTTT	CASTPDRQNEKLFF
NA	TRBV7-2	TRBJ2-2	TRBD2	TGTGCCAGCAGCTTACGTGGGGGTGGAGCGGGAGGGCCAGGCGGGGAGCTGTTTTTT	CASSLRGGGAGGPGGELFF